The TCR beta chain described here comes from a study of blood T cell repertoires in COVID-19. The overall study: Nucleic acid was either cDNA or gDNA, and it came from T cells, B-cell-depleted T cells, or PBMCs.

This clone was picked up a small number of times. Study processing details: Nucleated cell number was recorded as an estimate derived from reference gene primer amplification. The data were produced by immunoSEQ multiplex PCR, yet TCRdb's version contains in-frame clones alone and is incomplete. V, J and clone size are those of that table, while D and trimming were read from the DNA. The table lists under 150,000 clones, 75% to 90% of them singletons. There are 12 residues in the CDR3. Per germline, CDR1 MNHNS and CDR2 SASEGT. V lost 2 bases and J 4 bases, leaving 6 bases between the germline ends. The TCR originated in a woman in her forties with acute or convalescent COVID-19. Sequencing was performed on peripheral blood. V gene TRBV6-1 combines with J gene TRBJ2-7; weak D call: TRBD2 (5 bases). This chain's CDR3 is CASSERGYEQYF. The CDR3 DNA is TGTGCCAGCAGTGAACGAGGGTACGAGCAGTACTTC.